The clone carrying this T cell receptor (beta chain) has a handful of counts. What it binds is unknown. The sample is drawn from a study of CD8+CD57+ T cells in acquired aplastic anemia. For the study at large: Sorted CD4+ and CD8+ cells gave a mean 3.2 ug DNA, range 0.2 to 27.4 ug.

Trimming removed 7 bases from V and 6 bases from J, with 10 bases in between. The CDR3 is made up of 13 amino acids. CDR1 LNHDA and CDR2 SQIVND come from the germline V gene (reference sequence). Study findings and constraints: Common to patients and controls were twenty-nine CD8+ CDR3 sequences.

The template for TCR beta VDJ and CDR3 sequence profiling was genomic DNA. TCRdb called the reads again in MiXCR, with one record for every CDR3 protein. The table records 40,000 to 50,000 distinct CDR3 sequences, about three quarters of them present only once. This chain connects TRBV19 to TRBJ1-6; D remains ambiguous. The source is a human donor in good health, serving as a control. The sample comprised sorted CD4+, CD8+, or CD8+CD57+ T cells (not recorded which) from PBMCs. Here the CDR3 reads CASTVGSNSPLHF. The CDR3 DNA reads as TGTGCCAGTACGGTCGGTTCTAATTCACCCCTCCACTTT.